The 21 T cell receptor beta chains below come from one sample, sequenced in a study of T cell responses to AZD1222 COVID-19 vaccine. Produced via immunoSEQ multiplex PCR; TCRdb's table is partial and in-frame only. The sample lists about 84,000 clones, over 75% occurring once. Here the sequenced sample was peripheral blood, taken 28 days after the second AZD1222 dose. The receptors come from an adult who received the AZD1222 COVID-19 vaccine.

This chain joins TRBV27 and TRBJ2-1; D unclear. The CDR3 length is 11 residues. V was clipped by 4 bases and J by 8 bases, with 6 bases between them. CDR1 MNHEY and CDR2 SMNVEV come from the germline V gene (reference sequence). DNA for the CDR3: TGTGCCAGCAGTTACGCGTATGAGCAGTTCTTC. Translated, it gives CASSYAYEQFF.

The gene calls are TRBV3-1 (or the pseudogene TRBV3-2) and TRBJ1-6, with a tentative D call TRBD1 (5 bases). Germline V CDR1 and CDR2: LGHDT, YNNKEL (reference sequence). CDR3 length: 14 amino acids. The ends were cut back, 4 bases at V and 10 bases at J, with 14 bases in the middle. The CDR3 DNA follows: TGTGCCAGCAGCCCCAGGGCAAGCCAGTCACCCCTCCACTTT. The encoded protein is CASSPRASQSPLHF.

With respect to this clone: A read error may produce the germline difference seen at one junction end. V usage is TRBV5-8 and J usage is TRBJ1-2; possible D gene TRBD1, 5 bases. CDR1 SGHTS and CDR2 YDEGEE come from the germline V gene. There are 12 residues in the CDR3. The DNA for the CDR3 is TGTGCCAGCCGGTACCGGGACTACACCCCCCTCTTC. It yields the protein CASRYRDYTPLF.

The chain combines TRBV5-1 with TRBJ2-5; 8 bases match TRBD1. This CDR3 is 14 amino acids long. V lost 2 bases and J lost 1; bases outside the gene matches: 1. Looked up from germline, CDR1 is SGHRS and CDR2 is YFSETQ. The DNA for the CDR3 is TGCGCCAGCAGCTTTCAGGGGGCCCAAGAGACCCAGTACTTC. Residues: CASSFQGAQETQYF.

The chain joins TRBV5-1 to TRBJ1-2; 9 bases map to TRBD1. This CDR3 has 14 amino acids. Germline-derived CDR1 and CDR2 are SGHRS and YFSETQ. The J segment lost 7 bases and the V segment lost 4 bases, leaving 8 bases of the junction unmatched. CDR3: CASSPDRGAFGYTF. CDR3 sequence (DNA): TGCGCCAGCAGCCCGGACAGGGGAGCTTTTGGCTACACCTTC.

The V gene is TRBV7-2, the J gene TRBJ1-2, with D uncertain. Germline V CDR1 and CDR2: SGHTA, FQGNSA. There are 12 residues in the CDR3. With 5 bases removed from V and 1 base from J, the gap between germline ends came to 5 bases. The CDR3, as DNA: TGTGCCAGCAGCCCCGGTAACTATGGCTACACCTTC. It yields the protein CASSPGNYGYTF.

This chain joins TRBV4-2 and TRBJ1-6; D is possibly TRBD1 (5 bases). Germline V gene data show CDR1 as LGHNA and CDR2 as YNFKEQ. The CDR3 covers 16 residues. Trimming removed 0 bases from V and 8 bases from J, with 14 bases in between. For the CDR3, the DNA is TGTGCCAGCAGCCAAGATTCATCAGGGCTCGATTCACCCCTCCACTTT. It specifies CASSQDSSGLDSPLHF.

This chain links TRBV10-3 with TRBJ2-1, with TRBD2 matching over 7 bases. J gave up 8 bases and V 6 bases, and 13 bases lay outside the gene matches. The germline CDR1 and CDR2 sequences are ENHRY and SYGVKD. The CDR3 contains 15 residues. CDR3 DNA: TGTGCCATCAGCGACCCCAGCGGGAACCCATATGAGCAGTTCTTC. Its translation: CAISDPSGNPYEQFF.

The J gene is TRBJ1-1, the V gene TRBV19, with 7 bases fitting TRBD1. CDR3 size: 14 residues. V dropped 2 bases and J dropped 5; count of bases not matched to a gene: 5. Per germline, CDR1 LNHDA and CDR2 SQIVND (reference sequence). CDR3 coding DNA: TGTGCCAGTAGTATACTACAGGGGAAAACTGAAGCTTTCTTT. Protein: CASSILQGKTEAFF.

The chain joins TRBV24-1 to TRBJ2-1; D is ambiguous. Germline loops: CDR1 KGHDR, CDR2 SFDVKD. The length of the CDR3 is 12 residues. V was clipped by 5 bases and J by 6 bases, with 7 bases between them. CDR3 sequence: CATSGSTNEQFF. CDR3 in DNA: TGTGCCACCAGTGGGTCCACCAATGAGCAGTTCTTC.

This clone came up a few times. The rearrangement uses TRBV2 and TRBJ1-1; unclear D gene. Germline CDR1 and CDR2: SNHLY and FYNNEI. Trimming pared 5 bases from V and 5 bases from J, leaving 12 bases between. This CDR3 is built from 13 residues. The CDR3 nucleotides read TGTGCCAGCAGTAGATATCAAGTGACTGAAGCTTTCTTT. The encoded protein is CASSRYQVTEAFF.

V and J are TRBV19 and TRBJ1-1, with D possibly matching TRBD1 (6 bases). This CDR3 comprises 15 residues. The V end lost 0 bases, the J end lost 7 bases, and 15 bases lay between the germline ends. The germline gives CDR1 LNHDA, CDR2 SQIVND (reference sequence). The chain's CDR3 is CASSIDHRAPLEAFF. For the CDR3, the DNA is TGTGCCAGTAGTATAGATCACAGGGCCCCCCTTGAAGCTTTCTTT. The complete variable domain, with remaining parts taken from reference TRBV19 and TRBJ1-1, reads DGGITQSPKYLFRKEGQNVTLSCEQNLNHDAMYWYRQDPGQGLRLIYYSQIVNDFQKGDIAEGYSVSREKKESFPLTVTSAQKNPTAFYLCASSIDHRAPLEAFFGQGTRLTVV.

This clone was counted a few times. The V call is TRBV7-8, the J call TRBJ2-7; TRBD1 aligns across 8 bases. The V gene end was trimmed by 5 bases and the J gene end by 4 bases; junction bases not matched to a gene: 10. Looked up from germline, CDR1 is SGHVS and CDR2 is FQNEAQ. This CDR3 has 15 amino acids. CDR3 residues: CASSIRWTGRYEQYF. CDR3 bases: TGTGCCAGCAGCATTAGGTGGACAGGGCGGTACGAGCAGTACTTC. Full variable domain (missing parts from reference TRBV7-8 and TRBJ2-7): GAGVSQSPRYKVAKRGQDVALRCDPISGHVSLFWYQQALGQGPEFLTYFQNEAQLDKSGLPSDRFFAERPEGSVSTLKIQRTQQEDSAVYLCASSIRWTGRYEQYFGPGTRLTVT.

The V and J genes are TRBV9 and TRBJ1-2; weak D call: TRBD1 (6 bases). The CDR3 spans 16 residues. From germline, CDR1 is SGDLS and CDR2 YYNGEE. V was cut by 3 bases and J by 1 base, with 16 bases left in between. CDR3 sequence reads: CASSGGGKWVNYGYTF. The CDR3 bases are TGTGCCAGCAGCGGAGGGGGGAAGTGGGTTAACTATGGCTACACCTTC.

V gene TRBV7-2 combines with J gene TRBJ2-7; a weak D match, TRBD1 (6 bases). Germline values: CDR1 SGHTA, CDR2 FQGNSA. V was cut by 5 bases and J by 4 bases, with 15 bases left in between. This CDR3 comprises 14 residues. The CDR3 sequence is CASSGRTANYEQYV. In DNA, the CDR3 is TGTGCCAGCAGCGGCCGGACAGCCAATTACGAGCAGTACGTC.

The CDR3, as DNA: TGTGCCAGCAGCCAAACAAGTAACTATGGCTACACCTTC. Amino acids: CASSQTSNYGYTF. The V call is TRBV3-1 (or the pseudogene TRBV3-2), the J call TRBJ1-2; no clear D. The CDR3 length is 13 residues. Germline CDR1 and CDR2: LGHDT and YNNKEL (reference sequence). Trimming cost V 2 bases and J 1 base, with 5 bases left between them.

The chain has TRBV6-6 and TRBJ2-1; TRBD2 aligns across 7 bases. The CDR3 is made up of 15 amino acids. V shed 8 bases, J shed 5 bases, and the junction held 12 bases outside the gene matches. The V gene's germline CDR1 is MNHNY and CDR2 SVGAGI (reference sequence). CDR3 nucleotides: TGTGCCAGCGGCCAGCGGGCTAGCGGTAACAATGAGCAGTTCTTC. It yields the protein CASGQRASGNNEQFF.

The chain recombines TRBV18 with TRBJ2-2; D may be TRBD1 or TRBD2 (5 bases each). The CDR3 spans 16 residues. Germline loops: CDR1 KGHSH, CDR2 LQKENI. Trimming pared 0 bases from V and 0 bases from J, leaving 8 bases between. The CDR3 region has the DNA TGTGCCAGCTCACCACCAGGGACGACGAACACCGGGGAGCTGTTTTTT. Translation gives CASSPPGTTNTGELFF.

The chain recombines TRBV6-4 with TRBJ2-1; TRBD2 matches at 8 bases. Losses at the gene ends were 3 bases for V and 6 bases for J; bases not matched to a gene: 7. The CDR3 length is 15 residues. Germline CDR1 and CDR2: MRHNA and SNTAGT. CDR3 nucleotides: TGTGCCAGCAGTGAGGTGGCTAGCGGGCTCAATGAGCAGTTCTTC. Its protein is CASSEVASGLNEQFF.

The chain joins TRBV6-2 or TRBV6-3 to TRBJ2-7; 10 positions agree with TRBD2. V lost 5 bases, J lost 1 base, and 11 bases stayed unmatched. The CDR3 length is 17 residues. The germline V gene has CDR1 MNHEY and CDR2 SVGEGT. The CDR3 sequence: CASSDPGGLANSYEQYF. The CDR3 DNA reads as TGTGCCAGCAGTGACCCGGGGGGACTAGCGAATTCCTACGAGCAGTACTTC.

The chain links TRBV6-5 to TRBJ2-7, with 8 nucleotides matching TRBD1. CDR1 is MNHEY and CDR2 is SVGAGI in the germline V gene. This CDR3 region has 15 residues. J was trimmed by 5 bases and V by 4 bases; bases with no gene match: 10. CDR3 nucleotides: TGTGCCAGCAGTTTAGTCGACAGGGGTGTGAACGAGCAGTACTTC. Its protein product is CASSLVDRGVNEQYF.